A selection of T cell receptor beta chains follows, all from one sample in a study of T cells after yellow fever vaccination. TCRdb independently ran MiXCR on the 5' RACE reads; one entry per CDR3 protein. This sample yields hundreds of thousands of distinct CDR3 sequences, of which approximately 12% are seen a single time; around 3% belongs to the top ten. Sequencing used CD4+ T cells sorted from PBMCs, obtained 15 days after the yellow fever booster vaccination. The receptors were sampled from a man aged 18 to 29 who received the YFV17D yellow fever vaccine. The CDR3 runs from the conserved cysteine through the conserved F or W. The D gene is left open where the match is weak. Size tells how often a clone was seen (once, few, many) or the class of an expanded clone, and some rows leave it out.

TRBD2,TRBJ2-3,TRBV4-3,few,CASSPGLAGRSTDTQYF,TGCGCCAGCAGCCCCGGACTAGCGGGGCGTAGCACAGATACGCAGTATTTT
.,TRBJ1-2,TRBV5-1,many,CASSPDGDYGYTF,TGCGCCAGCAGCCCGGACGGGGACTATGGCTACACCTTC
TRBD2,TRBJ2-1,TRBV6-5,.,CASAPGSAGGPRSQFF,TGTGCCAGCGCCCCCGGTTCGGCGGGGGGACCTCGATCGCAGTTCTTC
.,TRBJ2-2,TRBV7-6,many,CASSLEGNTGELFF,TGTGCCAGCAGCTTAGAGGGGAACACCGGGGAGCTGTTTTTT
.,TRBJ2-5,TRBV7-9,.,CASSPTGAGKTQYF,TGTGCCAGCAGCCCCACGGGGGCGGGGAAGACCCAGTACTTC
.,TRBJ2-2,TRBV4-1,few,CASSQDLGARRLASTGELFF,TGCGCCAGCAGCCAAGATTTGGGGGCGCGCAGGCTCGCGTCTACCGGGGAGCTGTTTTTT
.,TRBJ1-5,TRBV19,once,CASSIEFGAEYSNQPQHF,TGTGCCAGTAGTATAGAGTTCGGCGCGGAGTATAGCAATCAGCCCCAGCATTTT
.,TRBJ1-6,TRBV5-1,.,CASSLAQAQALHF,TGCGCCAGCAGCTTGGCCCAAGCGCAGGCCCTCCACTTT
TRBD1,TRBJ2-1,TRBV12-3/TRBV12-4,few,CASSHGQGLGEQFF,TGTGCCAGCAGCCACGGACAGGGGTTGGGTGAGCAGTTCTTC
TRBD1,TRBJ1-1,TRBV4-1,.,CASSQPTGIPEAFF,TGCGCCAGCAGCCAGCCGACAGGGATCCCTGAAGCTTTCTTT
.,TRBJ2-3,TRBV20-1,.,CSARPGTAGWKPMSDTQYF,TGCAGTGCACGTCCCGGGACAGCGGGCTGGAAGCCGATGTCGGATACGCAGTATTTT
.,TRBJ1-4,TRBV5-1,many,CASSLDGTNEKLFF,TGCGCCAGCAGCTTGGACGGGACGAATGAAAAACTGTTTTTT
.,TRBJ1-2,TRBV5-4,.,CASSSVGQDGYTF,TGTGCCAGCAGCTCTGTGGGGCAGGATGGCTACACCTTC
TRBD2,TRBJ2-1,TRBV7-2,.,CASSPQGGYNEQFF,TGTGCCAGCAGCCCGCAGGGAGGGTACAATGAGCAGTTCTTC
.,TRBJ2-3,TRBV30,.,CAWKASPERSTDTQYF,TGTGCCTGGAAGGCTAGCCCGGAAAGAAGCACAGATACGCAGTATTTT
TRBD1,TRBJ2-1,TRBV4-3,few,CASSQDIRQGGFDEQFF,TGCGCCAGCAGCCAAGATATCCGACAGGGGGGGTTCGATGAGCAGTTCTTC
.,TRBJ2-7,TRBV20-1,.,CSATGTGSSYEQYF,TGCAGTGCTACGGGGACGGGAAGCTCCTACGAGCAGTACTTC
.,TRBJ1-1,TRBV20-1,.,CSARDRPNTEAFF,TGCAGTGCTAGAGACAGGCCGAACACTGAAGCTTTCTTT
.,TRBJ1-1,TRBV12-3/TRBV12-4,few,CAWAGEGSTEAFF,TGTGCTTGGGCAGGGGAAGGGAGCACTGAAGCTTTCTTT
.,TRBJ2-3,TRBV11-1,few,CASSLMEGGPTDTQYF,TGTGCCAGCAGCTTAATGGAGGGGGGACCCACAGATACGCAGTATTTT
TRBD1,TRBJ1-6,TRBV5-1,many,CASCDRDNSPLHF,TGCGCCAGCTGTGACAGGGATAATTCACCCCTCCACTTT
.,TRBJ1-4,TRBV20-1,.,CSASVTLNNEKLFF,TGCAGTGCTTCCGTGACACTTAATAATGAAAAACTGTTTTTT
.,TRBJ2-5,TRBV2,.,CASAGIFETQYF,TGTGCCAGTGCCGGGATTTTCGAGACCCAGTACTTC
.,TRBJ2-3,TRBV7-9,few,CASSSTQGYTQYF,TGTGCCAGCAGTTCAACCCAGGGATATACGCAGTATTTT
.,TRBJ2-7,TRBV12-3/TRBV12-4,few,CASSLRGGSSYEQYF,TGTGCCAGCAGTTTAAGAGGGGGATCCTCCTACGAGCAGTACTTC
TRBD1,TRBJ2-1,TRBV29-1,.,CSVQRDRDYNEQFF,TGCAGCGTGCAGCGGGACAGGGATTACAATGAGCAGTTCTTC
TRBD1,TRBJ1-5,TRBV6-1,.,CASRTDRDQPQHF,TGTGCCAGTCGAACCGACAGGGATCAGCCCCAGCATTTT
TRBD1,TRBJ1-6,TRBV9,few,CASSVEGQATPLHF,TGTGCCAGCAGCGTAGAAGGACAGGCGACACCCCTCCACTTT
.,TRBJ2-7,TRBV4-3,.,CASSHDQVRARLYF,TGCGCCAGCAGCCATGATCAAGTGAGGGCCCGGCTGTACTTC
TRBD1,TRBJ2-7,TRBV28,.,CASSSPGQGGSRHF,TGTGCCAGCAGTTCTCCGGGACAGGGGGGTTCGAGGCACTTC
.,TRBJ1-5,TRBV4-3,many,CASGVLLLTTNQPQHF,TGCGCCAGCGGGGTCCTACTCTTAACCACCAATCAGCCCCAGCATTTT
.,TRBJ1-6,TRBV7-9,many,CASSFTDPPLHF,TGTGCCAGCAGCTTTACAGACCCACCCCTCCACTTT
.,TRBJ1-1,TRBV6-5,many,CASSPLRKNTEAFF,TGTGCCAGCAGCCCCCTCCGGAAGAACACTGAAGCTTTCTTT
TRBD2,TRBJ2-3,TRBV10-3,few,CAISELAGGGDTQYF,TGTGCCATCAGTGAACTAGCGGGGGGCGGGGATACGCAGTATTTT
TRBD2,TRBJ2-1,TRBV7-2,many,CASSRRGLGGGIYNEQFF,TGTGCCAGCAGCCGAAGGGGTCTTGGCGGGGGGATCTACAATGAGCAGTTCTTC
.,TRBJ2-1,TRBV5-4,.,CASSLVRVHEQFF,TGTGCCAGCAGCTTGGTCAGGGTGCATGAGCAGTTCTTC
.,TRBJ1-2,TRBV5-1,.,CASSLGELSGGYTF,TGCGCCAGCAGCTTAGGGGAACTGAGCGGTGGCTACACCTTC
.,TRBJ1-6,TRBV30,once,CAWSVVGSSPLHF,TGTGCCTGGAGTGTAGTCGGTTCTTCACCCCTCCACTTT
TRBD2,TRBJ2-5,TRBV7-9,many,CASSLRASGGRETQYF,TGTGCCAGCAGCTTACGTGCTAGCGGGGGCCGAGAGACCCAGTACTTC
.,TRBJ1-2,TRBV4-2,many,CASSQGSLGYGYTF,TGTGCCAGCAGCCAGGGCTCTTTAGGGTATGGCTACACCTTC
TRBD2,TRBJ2-1,TRBV12-3/TRBV12-4,few,CASSGTSGGTYNEQFF,TGTGCCAGCAGTGGGACTAGCGGGGGGACTTACAATGAGCAGTTCTTC
.,TRBJ2-1,TRBV4-1,many,CASSPRRTDNEQFF,TGCGCCAGCAGCCCACGCCGGACCGACAATGAGCAGTTCTTC
.,TRBJ2-3,TRBV2,.,CASSAQQVPQYF,TGTGCCAGCAGTGCTCAACAGGTACCGCAGTATTTT
.,TRBJ2-5,TRBV7-2,few,CASSLAAGEETQYF,TGTGCCAGCAGCTTAGCTGCAGGGGAAGAGACCCAGTACTTC
TRBD2,TRBJ2-3,TRBV12-3/TRBV12-4,few,CASSSYSGRSSSTDTQYF,TGTGCCAGCAGTTCGTACAGCGGGAGATCCTCTAGCACAGATACGCAGTATTTT
.,TRBJ2-1,TRBV28,.,CASMVRFPNEQFF,TGTGCCAGCATGGTCCGGTTCCCTAATGAGCAGTTCTTC
.,TRBJ2-7,TRBV5-6,.,CASSRNRNPVYEQYF,TGTGCCAGCAGCCGGAACAGGAACCCTGTCTACGAGCAGTACTTC
TRBD1,TRBJ2-4,TRBV12-3/TRBV12-4,few,CASSLRQGEVAKNIQYF,TGTGCCAGCAGTTTACGGCAGGGGGAAGTAGCCAAAAACATTCAGTACTTC
.,TRBJ2-2,TRBV5-1,many,CASSLIENTGELFF,TGCGCCAGCAGCTTGATTGAGAACACCGGGGAGCTGTTTTTT